Sequencing of this T cell receptor beta chain was carried out in a study of blood T cell repertoires in COVID-19. Study-wide context: The samples span acute and convalescent COVID-19 from the United States, Italy and Spain. PBMCs, B-cell-depleted T cells, or T cells provided the cDNA or gDNA that made up the material.

Germline V gene sequence: CDR1 SNHLY, CDR2 FYNNEI. This CDR3 contains 17 residues. With 2 bases removed from V and 0 bases from J, the gap between germline ends came to 17 bases. As handled by the study authors: By means of reference gene primer amplification, nucleated cell counts were estimated. Libraries were prepared by immunoSEQ multiplex PCR; TCRdb keeps only in-frame clonotypes and omits some of them. The D gene and trimming were derived from the DNA, and the V and J assignments and clone size from that table. The sample yields about 210,000 clones, approximately 78% seen once. J is TRBJ2-7 and V is TRBV2; maybe TRBD2 (5 bases). The sequence was obtained from a woman aged 35 to 49 with acute or convalescent COVID-19. Sequencing was carried out using peripheral blood. This CDR3 reads CASSERWAGLISYEQYF. The CDR3 DNA follows: TGTGCCAGCAGTGAAAGGTGGGCAGGACTTATCTCCTACGAGCAGTACTTC.